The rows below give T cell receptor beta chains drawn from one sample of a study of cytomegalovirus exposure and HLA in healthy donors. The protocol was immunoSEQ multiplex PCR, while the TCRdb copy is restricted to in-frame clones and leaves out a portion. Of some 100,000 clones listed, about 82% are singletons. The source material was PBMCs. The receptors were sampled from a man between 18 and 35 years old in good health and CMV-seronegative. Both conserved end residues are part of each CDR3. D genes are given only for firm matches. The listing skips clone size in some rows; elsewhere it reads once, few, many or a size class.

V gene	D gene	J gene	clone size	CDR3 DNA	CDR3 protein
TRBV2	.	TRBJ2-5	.	TGTGCCAGCAGAGGCACTAGCCAAGAGACCCAGTACTTC	CASRGTSQETQYF
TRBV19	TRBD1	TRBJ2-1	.	TGTGCCAGTAAGAACCGGGACAGAGGAAACAATGAGCAGTTCTTC	CASKNRDRGNNEQFF
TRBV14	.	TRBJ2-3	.	TGTGCCAGCAGCCAAGATCGAGGAAGCACAGATACGCAGTATTTT	CASSQDRGSTDTQYF
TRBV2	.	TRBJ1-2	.	TGTGCCAGCAGGCCCTCGGGGGGTGGCTACACCTTC	CASRPSGGGYTF
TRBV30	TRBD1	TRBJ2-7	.	TGTGCCTCGACAGGGGGTGGGGACGAGCAGTACTTC	CASTGGGDEQYF
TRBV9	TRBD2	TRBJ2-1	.	TGTGCCAGCAGCGTAGGAGCGGGGGGGGGAAATGAGCAGTTCTTC	CASSVGAGGGNEQFF
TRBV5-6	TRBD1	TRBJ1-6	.	TGTGCCAGCAGCTTGACCCTGGCAGGGGGGAATTCACCCCTCCACTTT	CASSLTLAGGNSPLHF
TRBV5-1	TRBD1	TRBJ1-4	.	TGCGCCAGCCAGACAGGGGAGGATGAAAAACTGTTTTTT	CASQTGEDEKLFF
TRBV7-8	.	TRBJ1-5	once	TGTGCCAGCAGCTTAGTGAGCAGGTCAGGCAATCAGCCCCAGCATTTT	CASSLVSRSGNQPQHF
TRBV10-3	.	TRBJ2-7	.	TGTGCCATCAGTGAGTCGGGACAAACCGAGCAGTACTTC	CAISESGQTEQYF
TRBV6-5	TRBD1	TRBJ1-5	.	TGTGCCGCAGGGGGTAACCAGGATCAGCCCCAGCATTTT	CAAGGNQDQPQHF
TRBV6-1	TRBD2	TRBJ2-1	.	TGTGCCAGCCCCGGGTGGCGGGGGGCCAGCAATGAGCAGTTCTTC	CASPGWRGASNEQFF
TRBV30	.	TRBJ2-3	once	TGTGCCTGGAGTGTCAGGGGCACAGATACGCAGTATTTT	CAWSVRGTDTQYF
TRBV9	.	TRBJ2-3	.	TGTGCCAGCAGCCCCCGGACTTCACATCTCCCAGATACGCAGTATTTT	CASSPRTSHLPDTQYF
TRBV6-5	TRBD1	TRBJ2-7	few	TGTGCCAGCGGACAGGGTTCCTACGAGCAGTACTTC	CASGQGSYEQYF
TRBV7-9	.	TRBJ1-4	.	TGTGCCAGCAGCTTAGATGCACGGCAGGGCGATGAAAAACTGTTTTTT	CASSLDARQGDEKLFF
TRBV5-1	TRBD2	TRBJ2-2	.	TGCGCCAGCAGCTTGGGACTAGCGGGGACTCGTGGCGGGGAGCTGTTTTTT	CASSLGLAGTRGGELFF
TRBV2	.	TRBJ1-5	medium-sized	TGTGCCAGCGGGCCGGGGGGCAGTGGGGTCAATCAGCCCCAGCATTTT	CASGPGGSGVNQPQHF
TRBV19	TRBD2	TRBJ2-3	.	TGTGCCAGTAGTATGGCGTCGGCGGGAGGCACAGATACGCAGTATTTT	CASSMASAGGTDTQYF
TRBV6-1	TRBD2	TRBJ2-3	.	TGTGCCAGCAGTGTGTCGCTAGCGGGGGTGACAGATACGCAGTATTTT	CASSVSLAGVTDTQYF
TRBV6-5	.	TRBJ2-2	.	TGTGCCAGCAGTTACGGGAGAAACACCGGGGAGCTGTTTTTT	CASSYGRNTGELFF
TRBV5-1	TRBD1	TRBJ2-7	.	TGCGCCAGCAGCGCCACCCTTACAGGGGGAAACGAGCAGTACTTC	CASSATLTGGNEQYF
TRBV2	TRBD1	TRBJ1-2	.	TGTGCCAGCAGAGACAGGGGGCGGGTCTATGGCTACACCTTC	CASRDRGRVYGYTF
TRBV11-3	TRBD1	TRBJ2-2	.	TGTGCCAGCAGCTTAACAGGGGGCTTCACCGGGGAGCTGTTTTTT	CASSLTGGFTGELFF
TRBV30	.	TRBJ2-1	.	TGTGCCTGGCAAGCCGGGACTTCCACCTACAATGAGCAGTTCTTC	CAWQAGTSTYNEQFF
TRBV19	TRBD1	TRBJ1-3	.	TGTGCCAGTAGTCCAGGGACAGGGGCCGGAAACACCATATATTTT	CASSPGTGAGNTIYF